This T cell receptor (beta chain) was observed in a study of identifying expanded T cells in peripheral blood. V gave up 4 bases and J gave up 6 bases; unmatched junction bases: 2. This CDR3 has 12 amino acids. Germline V gene sequence: CDR1 SGHRS, CDR2 YFSETQ. The protocol was immunoSEQ multiplex PCR, while the TCRdb copy is restricted to in-frame clones and leaves out a portion. The table has 95,000 to 100,000 clones, 70% to 90% seen once; the top ten hold about 17%. Healthy donors had no documented immune events, such as infections, while sampled. As to this clone: Antigen specificity is unknown.

Findings of the study overall: Over around two and four weeks, about 15 and 19 clones changed, versus approximately 1.1 between replicates. Across healthy donors, higher total template counts meant significantly greater approximately two-week count variance.

Sequencing was performed on blood. The receptor's source is a person aged 18-69 years in good health. The rearrangement joins TRBV5-1 to TRBJ1-2; 8 nucleotides align to TRBD1. Here the CDR3 reads CASSPDRDGYTF. The CDR3 coding sequence is TGCGCCAGCAGCCCGGACAGGGATGGCTACACCTTC.